Given below is one TCR beta chain in context. As yet, its antigen is unknown. The CDR3 has 14 amino acids. With 5 bases removed from V and 9 bases from J, the gap between germline ends came to 14 bases. The data originate from a study of T cells in Graves' hyperthyroidism and ophthalmopathy. Study results and caveats: With a median lead of 6.5 months before onset, the model predicted ophthalmopathy.

Lactation, pregnancy, other autoimmune disease or uncontrolled infection led to exclusion of patients. Regions amplified from RNA transcripts were the TCR beta CDR3 regions. Initially, a first-round RT-PCR of the TCR CDR3 employed the HTBI primer set. Via MiXCR, TCRdb re-called the multiplex PCR reads, giving one row per CDR3 protein. The sample has tens of thousands of distinct CDR3 sequences; roughly 56% are singletons. The chain joins TRBV12-3 or TRBV12-4 to TRBJ1-6; D remains unclear. Sequenced: peripheral blood or thyroid tissue (not recorded which). The receptor was derived from a man aged 18-30 years with Graves' hyperthyroidism. The CDR3: CASSVTPFGSPLHF. The CDR3 DNA is TGTGCCAGCAGTGTTACCCCGTTTGGTTCACCCCTCCACTTT.